The source of this T cell receptor beta chain is a study of post-analysis software for immune sequencing data. Prepared libraries of TCR beta cDNA carried unique molecular identifiers. TCRdb processed the PCR reads anew with MiXCR; each CDR3 protein has one entry. Among about 540,000 distinct CDR3 sequences listed, around 34% were seen once. This CDR3 spans 15 amino acids. The germline V gene has CDR1 MNHEY and CDR2 SMNVEV (reference sequence). Note on this clonotype: Its antigen remains unidentified.

Study-wide findings and caveats: The study found TRBV5-6, TRBV5-1 and TRBV20-1 among 4 or 5 TRBV segments more frequent in patients than controls.

This sequence joins TRBV27 and TRBJ2-5; 8 nucleotides line up with TRBD1. Judging by the DNA end, TRBJ2-7 fits better; the J call may be wrong. What was sequenced was blood. The receptor was isolated from a girl aged 2 to 17 with multiple sclerosis. This chain's CDR3 is CASSSQDRDGYEQYF. The CDR3 DNA reads as TGTGCCAGCAGTTCACAGGACAGGGACGGCTACGAGCAGTACTTC.